Below are 23 T cell receptor beta chains sequenced from a single sample in a study of cytomegalovirus exposure and HLA in healthy donors. The primer mix had 60 Vbeta and 13 Jbeta primers. Profiled with immunoSEQ multiplex PCR; TCRdb holds only in-frame clones, not every one. The table shows 100,000 to 150,000 clones, with 70% to 75% occurring only once. The source material was PBMCs. The receptors were gathered from a male donor in good health and CMV-seronegative.

The rearrangement uses TRBV28 and TRBJ2-7; the match to TRBD2 covers 15 bases. Germline values: CDR1 MDHEN, CDR2 SYDVKM. J was trimmed by 0 bases and V by 6 bases; bases with no gene match: 6. The CDR3 runs 17 residues. Written as DNA, the CDR3 is TGTGCCAGCAGACCCGGACTAGCGGGAGGGTACTCCTACGAGCAGTACTTC. Amino acid sequence: CASRPGLAGGYSYEQYF.

J is TRBJ1-2 and V is TRBV28; D is unclear. Trimming stripped 0 bases from V and 2 bases from J, with 10 bases between. Germline V CDR1 and CDR2: MDHEN, SYDVKM. This CDR3 is built from 15 residues. The CDR3 here is CASSLWGAENYGYTF. The CDR3 nucleotides are TGTGCCAGCAGTTTATGGGGTGCGGAGAACTATGGCTACACCTTC.

As concerns this clone: Germline is not matched at one junction end, which may reflect a read error. V and J are TRBV7-7 and TRBJ2-5; 7 bases match TRBD2. Germline CDR1 SSHAT, CDR2 FNYEAQ (reference sequence). This CDR3 region has 14 residues. The CDR3 loop reads CASSPSAGVETQYF. As DNA, the CDR3 is TGTGCTAGCAGCCCCTCGGCGGGAGTAGAGACCCAGTACTTC.

The chain couples TRBV11-3 to TRBJ2-3; unclear D gene. The CDR3 consists of 12 residues. In germline, CDR1 is SGHNT, CDR2 YENEEA. Deletions cut 0 bases from V and 9 bases from J, with 7 bases between. The CDR3 sequence: CASSLDRGTQYF. The CDR3 DNA follows: TGTGCCAGCAGCTTAGATCGTGGCACGCAGTATTTT.

In its sample, this clone was seen a few times. The chain recombines TRBV5-6 with TRBJ2-7; TRBD2 matches 7 bases. Germline CDR1 SGHDT, CDR2 YYEEEE. After removal of 6 bases from V and 3 bases from J, the junction contained 12 bases not matched to a gene. This CDR3 spans 15 amino acids. This CDR3 is CASIGLADGNYEQYF. DNA for the CDR3: TGTGCCAGCATCGGTCTAGCGGACGGAAACTACGAGCAGTACTTC.

This rearrangement joins TRBV7-8 to TRBJ1-1; possibly TRBD1 for D (6 bases). The germline CDR1 and CDR2 sequences are SGHVS and FQNEAQ. The CDR3 runs to 17 residues. The germline V and J ends were trimmed by 1 base and 3 bases, with 18 bases remaining between them. The CDR3 DNA reads TGTGCCAGCAGCTTAGTGGGGGCAGGGTTTTGGGACACTGAAGCTTTCTTT. Translated, it gives CASSLVGAGFWDTEAFF.

This rearrangement joins TRBV2 to TRBJ2-3, with TRBD2 matching 13 bases. CDR3 size: 15 residues. The J segment lost 2 bases and the V segment lost 6 bases, leaving 2 bases of the junction unmatched. Germline V gene data show CDR1 as SNHLY and CDR2 as FYNNEI. CDR3 region: CASRGTSGNTDTQYF. As DNA, the CDR3 is TGTGCCAGCAGGGGGACTAGCGGGAACACAGATACGCAGTATTTT.

This clone is a singleton in its sample. V usage is TRBV9 and J usage is TRBJ2-7, with 7 bases fitting TRBD2. CDR1 and CDR2 (germline): SGDLS, YYNGEE. V lost 4 bases and J lost 5; bases outside the gene matches: 9. The CDR3 covers 14 residues. DNA of the CDR3: TGTGCCAGCAGCCTGGGAGGGGTTGTAAACGAGCAGTACTTC. This gives the protein CASSLGGVVNEQYF.

CDR3 coding DNA: TGTGCCAGCAGCCCCGGAAGCTCGAGGGAGCAGTACTTC. This codes for CASSPGSSREQYF. V is TRBV6-6 and J is TRBJ2-7; D unresolved. In germline, CDR1 is MNHNY, CDR2 SVGAGI (reference sequence). The V end lost 6 bases, the J end lost 7 bases, and 16 bases lay between the germline ends. The CDR3 runs 13 residues.

The chain employs TRBV19 and TRBJ1-2; 9 bases match TRBD1. In germline, CDR1 is LNHDA, CDR2 SQIVND (reference sequence). This CDR3 contains 16 residues. Germline trimming cut 3 bases from V and 5 bases from J; bases unmatched to any gene: 10. The DNA for the CDR3 is TGTGCCAGTAGTATTATAACAGGGGGCGTCGGATATGGCTACACCTTC. Its protein is CASSIITGGVGYGYTF.

CDR3 in DNA: TGTGCCAGTGGCCCCAGGGTCGGCGAAAAACTGTTTTTT. Encoded protein: CASGPRVGEKLFF. This chain connects TRBV19 to TRBJ1-4, with a possible D match to TRBD1 (5 bases). Germline loops: CDR1 LNHDA, CDR2 SQIVND (reference sequence). The CDR3 runs 13 residues. V was cut by 8 bases and J by 8 bases, with 15 bases left in between.

V gene TRBV15 combines with J gene TRBJ2-1; 13 bases align to TRBD2. The germline V gene encodes CDR1 LNHNV and CDR2 YYDKDF (reference sequence). The CDR3 has 13 amino acids. V lost 5 bases, J lost 9 bases, and 1 base stayed unmatched. The CDR3 nucleotides read TGTGCCACCAGCGGACTAGCGGGAGCTGAGCAGTTCTTC. It is translated as CATSGLAGAEQFF.

This chain connects TRBV5-1 to TRBJ2-3; TRBD1 agrees at 8 bases. CDR3 length: 13 residues. CDR1 SGHRS and CDR2 YFSETQ come from the germline V gene. V trimming: 2 bases; J trimming: 9 bases; junction bases outside the gene matches: 5. The CDR3 region has the DNA TGCGCCAGCAGCTTCCAGGACAGGGACACGCAGTATTTT. Translating it yields CASSFQDRDTQYF.

This sequence joins TRBV28 and TRBJ1-2; TRBD1 is a possible D gene (6 bases). Trimming took off 2 bases at V and 3 bases at J, with 13 bases between the two ends. Germline values: CDR1 MDHEN, CDR2 SYDVKM. CDR3 size: 15 residues. DNA for the CDR3: TGTGCCAGCAGTTTAAGCCGAGGGGGATACTATGGCTACACCTTC. This encodes CASSLSRGGYYGYTF.

Only a few counts were recorded for this clone. The genes are TRBV7-3 and TRBJ2-5; weak D call: TRBD1 (6 bases). Trimming took off 3 bases at V and 4 bases at J, with 9 bases between the two ends. Germline CDR1 and CDR2: SGHTA and FQGTGA. This CDR3 is built from 13 residues. The CDR3 loop is CASSFSRGETQYF. The DNA for the CDR3 is TGTGCCAGCAGCTTTTCCAGGGGAGAGACCCAGTACTTC.

The J gene is TRBJ1-1, the V gene TRBV7-2, with TRBD1 as a possible D gene (5 bases). The V gene lost 5 bases and the J gene lost 3 bases, with 16 bases spanning the gap. The CDR3 loop spans 15 amino acids. Per the germline V gene, CDR1 is SGHTA and CDR2 is FQGNSA. This chain's CDR3 is CASSQQRWGDTEAFF. The CDR3 region has the DNA TGTGCCAGCAGCCAACAACGGTGGGGGGACACTGAAGCTTTCTTT.

V gene TRBV7-2 combines with J gene TRBJ2-3; 11 nucleotides match TRBD2. CDR3 length: 15 amino acids. With 6 bases clipped from V and 4 bases from J, the junction kept 6 bases outside the gene matches. Germline V gives CDR1 SGHTA, CDR2 FQGNSA. The DNA for the CDR3 is TGTGCCAGCAGACTTAGCGGGGGGGCATCAGATACGCAGTATTTT. Translation: CASRLSGGASDTQYF.

The CDR3 reads CASSLTGGRANYGYTF. The CDR3 DNA is TGTGCCAGCAGTCTCACAGGGGGCCGAGCTAACTATGGCTACACCTTC. This chain uses TRBV28 with TRBJ1-2; 9 bases are a match to TRBD1. CDR1 and CDR2 (germline): MDHEN, SYDVKM. V shed 5 bases, J shed 0 bases, and the junction held 7 bases outside the gene matches. The CDR3 contains 16 residues.

J is TRBJ2-3 and V is TRBV28, with 9 bases matching TRBD1. The CDR3 has 20 amino acids. The germline gives CDR1 MDHEN, CDR2 SYDVKM. The J segment lost 8 bases and the V segment lost 6 bases, leaving 27 bases of the junction unmatched. Here the CDR3 reads CASSQPSGQGFPLGPGTQYF. Written as DNA, the CDR3 is TGTGCCAGCAGCCAACCGTCGGGACAGGGTTTTCCCCTGGGACCAGGTACGCAGTATTTT.

The rearrangement uses TRBV29-1 and TRBJ2-5; possible D gene TRBD2, 6 bases. The length of the CDR3 is 16 residues. The germline gives CDR1 SQVTM, CDR2 ANQGSEA. Trimming took off 6 bases at V and 0 bases at J, with 20 bases between the two ends. The CDR3 region has the DNA TGCAGCGTCCCCATGCCGGGACTCCTGTACCAAGAGACCCAGTACTTC. Residues: CSVPMPGLLYQETQYF. The full variable domain, in which reference TRBV29-1 and TRBJ2-5 provide the parts outside the CDR3, is SAVISQKPSRDICQRGTSLTIQCQVDSQVTMMFWYRQQPGQSLTLIATANQGSEATYESGFVIDKFPISRPNLTFSTLTVSNMSPEDSSIYLCSVPMPGLLYQETQYFGPGTRLLVL.

The gene calls are TRBV4-1 and TRBJ2-7; D is undetermined. Germline CDR1 MGHRA, CDR2 YSYEKL. Trimming took 1 base from V and 6 from J, leaving 7 bases between them. The CDR3 spans 12 residues. CDR3 nucleotides: TGCGCCAGCAGCCAAGGAGGTGTCGAGCAGTACTTC. It yields the protein CASSQGGVEQYF.

The rearrangement uses TRBV5-4 and TRBJ1-3, with 7 bases identical to TRBD1. This CDR3 region has 14 residues. CDR1 is SGHNT, CDR2 YYREEE, per germline (reference sequence). The V and J ends lost 2 bases and 4 bases, in that order; junction bases with no gene match: 3. CDR3 sequence: CASSFDRDGNTIYF. In DNA form, the CDR3 reads TGTGCCAGCAGCTTCGACAGGGACGGAAACACCATATATTTT.

This clone was counted ten times or more. V gene TRBV5-4 combines with J gene TRBJ1-1, with 8 bases fitting TRBD1. CDR1 and CDR2 (germline): SGHNT, YYREEE (reference sequence). With 5 bases clipped from V and 4 bases from J, the junction kept 7 bases outside the gene matches. This CDR3 contains 14 residues. The CDR3 DNA follows: TGTGCCAGCAGGAGTCAGGGGGCTGCCACTGAAGCTTTCTTT. Encoded protein: CASRSQGAATEAFF.